The 25 T cell receptor beta chains reported below all come from one sample, sequenced in a study of cytomegalovirus exposure and HLA in healthy donors. The primer mix had 60 Vbeta and 13 Jbeta primers. Produced via immunoSEQ multiplex PCR; TCRdb's table is partial and in-frame only. The data contain under 200,000 clones, around 77% of them singletons. Sequencing was carried out using PBMCs. These receptors were collected from a man aged 50-59 years in good health and CMV-seropositive.

The genes are TRBV2 and TRBJ2-5; possible D gene TRBD1, 6 bases. The CDR3 totals 15 residues. The V end lost 6 bases, the J end lost 2 bases, and 16 bases lay between the germline ends. Germline V CDR1 and CDR2: SNHLY, FYNNEI. The CDR3 region has the DNA TGTGCCAGCAGCCGGACAGCACGGAAACAAGAGACCCAGTACTTC. As protein: CASSRTARKQETQYF.

A word on this clone: Sequence at one end of the junction differs from germline and may be a read error. The CDR3 region has the DNA TGTGCCAGCAGTTTAGGAGGTGCACAGGGGGCAGCGGGTGGCTACACCTTC. Amino acids: CASSLGGAQGAAGGYTF. The chain employs TRBV11-2 and TRBJ1-2, with 9 bases fitting TRBD1. The CDR3 runs to 17 residues. From germline, CDR1 is SGHAT and CDR2 FQNNGV.

The V and J genes are TRBV7-2 and TRBJ2-3; 9 nucleotides align to TRBD2. Germline-derived CDR1 and CDR2 are SGHTA and FQGNSA. V lost 6 bases to trimming and J lost 10 bases; unmatched junction nucleotides: 5. The length of the CDR3 is 12 residues. CDR3 in DNA: TGTGCCAGCAGGCCATCTAGCGGGGCGCAGTATTTT. Protein product: CASRPSSGAQYF.

The CDR3 is CASSINPGGTGGYGYTF. For the CDR3, the DNA is TGTGCCAGTAGTATCAACCCAGGGGGCACTGGAGGCTATGGCTACACCTTC. The chain links TRBV19 to TRBJ1-2; 8 positions match TRBD1. The CDR3 is 17 residues long. CDR1 and CDR2 (germline): LNHDA, SQIVND (reference sequence). Trimming at V came to 3 bases and at J to 4 bases, leaving 13 bases not matched to a gene.

This clone was counted once. V usage is TRBV7-7 and J usage is TRBJ1-1; D gene ambiguous. CDR1 and CDR2 from the germline V gene are SSHAT and FNYEAQ (reference sequence). The CDR3 has 13 residues. V shed 5 bases and J shed 1 base, with 8 bases lying between them. CDR3 loop: CASSPGRNTEAFF. The CDR3 coding sequence is TGTGCCAGCAGCCCCGGGAGGAACACTGAAGCTTTCTTT.

Regarding this clone: The junction departs from the called germline gene at one end, perhaps through a read error. This rearrangement joins TRBV5-1 to TRBJ2-3, with 9 bases that match TRBD1. The germline CDR1 and CDR2 sequences are SGHRS and YFSETQ. This CDR3 region has 14 residues. CDR3 loop: CATSGTGRTDTQYF. For the CDR3, the DNA is TGCGCCACCAGCGGGACAGGGCGCACAGATACGCAGTATTTT.

Of note for this clone: One end of the junction varies from germline; a read error may be responsible. The chain links TRBV5-6 to TRBJ1-5, with D hard to call. The CDR3 extends over 17 amino acids. Looked up from germline, CDR1 is SGHDT and CDR2 is YYEEEE. The CDR3 bases are TGTGTCAGCAGCTCTTATATTTCCGACACCTTCAATCAGCCCCAGCATTTT. Encoded protein: CVSSSYISDTFNQPQHF.

This clone was recorded once. The CDR3 coding sequence is TGTGCCAGCACCTGGAGGACAGGGTATTCACCCCTCCACTTT. Translating it yields CASTWRTGYSPLHF. The chain links TRBV6-5 to TRBJ1-6; 8 nucleotides match TRBD1. Germline trimming cut 7 bases from V and 8 bases from J; bases unmatched to any gene: 7. The CDR3 extends over 14 amino acids. Germline values: CDR1 MNHEY, CDR2 SVGAGI.

V usage is TRBV9 and J usage is TRBJ1-1; D is uncertain. CDR3 length equals 15 residues. V was clipped by 0 bases and J by 7 bases, with 16 bases between them. The germline V gene has CDR1 SGDLS and CDR2 YYNGEE. CDR3 sequence: CASSVGSVVGGEAFF. In DNA, the CDR3 is TGTGCCAGCAGCGTAGGATCTGTAGTGGGAGGTGAAGCTTTCTTT.

This chain joins TRBV5-6 and TRBJ2-5, with 7 positions matching TRBD1. CDR1 and CDR2 from the germline V gene are SGHDT and YYEEEE. The J segment lost 2 bases and the V segment lost 0 bases, leaving 4 bases of the junction unmatched. CDR3 size: 15 residues. The CDR3 sequence: CASSLAQGVQETQYF. In nucleotides, the CDR3 is TGTGCCAGCAGCTTGGCTCAGGGGGTTCAAGAGACCCAGTACTTC. Together with reference TRBV5-6 and TRBJ2-5, the CDR3 gives the full variable domain: DAGVTQSPTHLIKTRGQQVTLRCSPKSGHDTVSWYQQALGQGPQFIFQYYEEEERQRGNFPDRFSGHQFPNYSSELNVNALLLGDSALYLCASSLAQGVQETQYFGPGTRLLVL.

This chain connects TRBV4-2 to TRBJ2-7; 8 bases align to TRBD1. This CDR3 has 14 residues. Per the germline V gene, CDR1 is LGHNA and CDR2 is YNFKEQ. J was trimmed by 6 bases and V by 1 base; bases with no gene match: 5. The CDR3 loop is CASSQGQGNGEQYF. As DNA, the CDR3 is TGTGCCAGCAGCCAAGGACAGGGGAACGGCGAGCAGTACTTC.

The J gene is TRBJ2-7, the V gene TRBV2, with 9 bases identical to TRBD1. Germline CDR1 is SNHLY and CDR2 is FYNNEI. This CDR3 region has 14 residues. Trimming at V came to 8 bases and at J to 6 bases, leaving 11 bases not matched to a gene. The CDR3 sequence: CASAGGTGIGEQYF. The CDR3 DNA follows: TGTGCCAGCGCGGGTGGGACAGGGATCGGCGAGCAGTACTTC. Complete variable domain (other parts from reference TRBV2 and TRBJ2-7): EPEVTQTPSHQVTQMGQEVILRCVPISNHLYFYWYRQILGQKVEFLVSFYNNEISEKSEIFDDQFSVERPDGSNFTLKIRSTKLEDSAMYFCASAGGTGIGEQYFGPGTRLTVT.

The chain uses TRBV6-6 and TRBJ2-7; the match to TRBD1 covers 11 bases. V lost 1 base to trimming and J lost 7 bases; unmatched junction nucleotides: 6. This CDR3 has 15 residues. Germline CDR1 is MNHNY and CDR2 is SVGAGI (reference sequence). CDR3 DNA sequence: TGTGCCAGCAGTTACTTGCGGACAGGGGGCAATGAGCAGTACTTC. It yields the protein CASSYLRTGGNEQYF.

The rearrangement links TRBV11-2 to TRBJ2-1; TRBD2 agrees at 11 bases. This CDR3 has 15 amino acids. J was trimmed by 10 bases and V by 5 bases; bases with no gene match: 10. The V gene's germline CDR1 is SGHAT and CDR2 FQNNGV. CDR3 amino acids: CASSPTSGGSREQFF. In nucleotides, the CDR3 is TGTGCCAGCAGCCCCACTAGCGGGGGCTCTAGAGAGCAGTTCTTC.

The chain is built from TRBV9 and TRBJ1-5; a possible D gene is TRBD1 (5 bases). V was cut by 0 bases and J by 6 bases, with 13 bases left in between. Germline V gene lookup returns CDR1 SGDLS and CDR2 YYNGEE. The CDR3 covers 15 residues. DNA of the CDR3: TGTGCCAGCAGCGTAGCCCCAGGGATGGGTCAGCCCCAGCATTTT. This translates into CASSVAPGMGQPQHF.

The rearrangement links TRBV9 to TRBJ1-6; TRBD1 aligns across 8 bases. CDR1 is SGDLS, CDR2 YYNGEE, per germline. The CDR3 has 14 residues. Trimming cost V 0 bases and J 9 bases; bases outside gene matches: 2. CDR3 DNA sequence: TGTGCCAGCAGCGTAGATACAGGGGGTTCACCCCTCCACTTT. Its protein product is CASSVDTGGSPLHF.

This chain joins TRBV27 and TRBJ1-1, with TRBD1 as a possible D gene (6 bases). The CDR3 sequence is 19 residues long. From germline, CDR1 is MNHEY and CDR2 SMNVEV (reference sequence). V lost 0 bases and J lost 5, with 25 bases in between. The CDR3 sequence: CASSLSTGGGFEEGTEAFF. The DNA for the CDR3 is TGTGCCAGCAGTTTATCCACGGGAGGGGGGTTTGAGGAAGGAACTGAAGCTTTCTTT.

V is TRBV5-1 and J is TRBJ2-7; 8 nucleotides agree with TRBD1. The germline CDR1 and CDR2 sequences are SGHRS and YFSETQ. CDR3 length equals 14 residues. With V trimmed by 4 bases and J by 5 bases, 8 bases remained unmatched. CDR3 protein: CASSPGDRLDEQYF. In nucleotides, the CDR3 is TGCGCCAGCAGCCCTGGGGACAGGCTCGACGAGCAGTACTTC.

The chain combines TRBV6-5 with TRBJ1-6; weak D call: TRBD1 (5 bases). Trimming removed 2 bases at V and 5 bases at J, with 13 bases between. From germline, CDR1 is MNHEY and CDR2 SVGAGI. The CDR3 extends over 16 amino acids. The CDR3 nucleotides read TGTGCCAGCAGTTACACGATGACAGAAAATAATTCACCCCTCCACTTT. Its translation is CASSYTMTENNSPLHF.

V gene TRBV7-2 combines with J gene TRBJ1-3; 7 nucleotides align to TRBD1. Germline CDR1 is SGHTA and CDR2 is FQGNSA. J was trimmed by 4 bases and V by 5 bases; bases with no gene match: 8. The length of the CDR3 is 15 residues. CDR3: CASSPRQGGGNTIYF. The CDR3 nucleotides are TGTGCCAGCAGCCCAAGACAGGGAGGAGGAAACACCATATATTTT.

V is TRBV5-1 and J is TRBJ2-7, with TRBD2 matching over 9 bases. This CDR3 is built from 15 residues. CDR1 is SGHRS and CDR2 is YFSETQ in the germline V gene. V shed 2 bases, J shed 5 bases, and the junction held 8 bases outside the gene matches. The DNA for the CDR3 is TGCGCCAGCAGCTTCTTGCTAGCGGGGTCGGACGAGCAGTACTTC. Its translation is CASSFLLAGSDEQYF. Full variable domain (remainder filled in from reference TRBV5-1 and TRBJ2-7): KAGVTQTPRYLIKTRGQQVTLSCSPISGHRSVSWYQQTPGQGLQFLFEYFSETQRNKGNFPGRFSGRQFSNSRSEMNVSTLELGDSALYLCASSFLLAGSDEQYFGPGTRLTVT.

This chain joins TRBV30 and TRBJ1-5, with TRBD1 matching 8 bases. CDR3 length: 13 amino acids. With 4 bases clipped from V and 4 bases from J, the junction kept 3 bases outside the gene matches. CDR1 and CDR2 from the germline V gene are GTSNPN and SVGIG (reference sequence). CDR3 amino acids: CAWKDRANQPQHF. CDR3 nucleotides: TGTGCCTGGAAGGACAGGGCTAATCAGCCCCAGCATTTT.

This clone appeared a few times. The J gene is TRBJ1-2, the V gene TRBV19, with D tentatively TRBD1 (6 bases). CDR1 and CDR2 (germline): LNHDA, SQIVND (reference sequence). The CDR3 extends over 13 amino acids. V was cut by 6 bases and J by 3 bases, with 11 bases left in between. CDR3 residues: CASRKTGDYGYTF. The CDR3 nucleotides read TGTGCCAGTAGAAAGACAGGTGACTATGGCTACACCTTC.

The CDR3 DNA follows: TGCAGCGATCGCCAGGGGGCTGAAGCTTTCTTT. This sequence encodes CSDRQGAEAFF. The gene calls are TRBV29-1 and TRBJ1-1, with 7 bases that match TRBD1. The CDR3 length is 11 residues. Germline CDR1 SQVTM, CDR2 ANQGSEA. The V gene end was trimmed by 7 bases and the J gene end by 6 bases; junction bases not matched to a gene: 5. Full variable domain (rest looked up from reference TRBV29-1 and TRBJ1-1): SAVISQKPSRDICQRGTSLTIQCQVDSQVTMMFWYRQQPGQSLTLIATANQGSEATYESGFVIDKFPISRPNLTFSTLTVSNMSPEDSSIYLCSDRQGAEAFFGQGTRLTVV.

The chain links TRBV27 to TRBJ1-5; 9 positions match TRBD1. The trim removed 2 bases at V and 3 bases at J, leaving 5 bases unmatched. The CDR3 sequence is 16 residues long. Germline values: CDR1 MNHEY, CDR2 SMNVEV (reference sequence). CDR3: CASSLNRGQVNQPQHF. As DNA, the CDR3 is TGTGCCAGCAGTTTAAACAGGGGGCAAGTCAATCAGCCCCAGCATTTT.